This TCR beta chain was sequenced during a study of regulatory T cells in long-lasting Graves disease. Study-wide results and limits: Persistent patients had more shared public clonotypes (fewer than 3,000) than new patients (approximately 920).

Arm-PCR of CDR3 regions with iRepertoire HTBI primers generated TCR beta libraries. TCRdb re-analysed the multiplex PCR reads in MiXCR, keeping a single row per CDR3 protein. The sample lists roughly 470,000 distinct CDR3 sequences; 20% to 25% were seen once. Specified time point: persistent/refractory GD, antithyroid drugs over 5 years with positive TRAb. PBMC-derived RNA was used for the TCR library. Graves' disease diagnosis was established per American Thyroid Association guidelines. This clonotype was found a few times. Its antigen is still unknown. Germline lookup yields CDR1 SGHVS and CDR2 FQNEAQ. V was clipped by 5 bases and J by 3 bases, with 11 bases between them. This CDR3 has 14 residues.

Here the sequenced sample was peripheral blood mononuclear cells (PBMCs), taken when the disease was refractory, from a patient treated with antithyroid drugs. The source is a female donor with Graves disease. The chain has TRBV7-8 and TRBJ2-1; D remains ambiguous. In nucleotides, the CDR3 is TGTGCCAGCAGCCCCCTTGGTAACTACAATGAGCAGTTCTTC. Its protein is CASSPLGNYNEQFF.